The 25 T cell receptor beta chains below all came from one sample that was sequenced in a study of blood T cells in healthy people across ages. A J-beta primer mix and a sample-barcoded 5' primer were used in a second PCR of about 7 to 12 cycles. One entry per CDR3 protein results from TCRdb running MiXCR on the 5' RACE reads. Here the sample spans some 880,000 distinct CDR3 sequences, roughly 35% being singletons. Sequencing was done on a sample of blood. The receptor set was obtained from a man younger than 35 in good health.

The rearrangement uses TRBV9 and TRBJ2-7; either TRBD1 or TRBD2 may supply D (5 bases each). The germline V gene has CDR1 SGDLS and CDR2 YYNGEE. The CDR3 covers 14 residues. Between the trimmed V and J ends, which lost 9 bases and 5 bases, there was a span of 21 bases. CDR3 protein: CANSDPGTDDEQYF. DNA of the CDR3: TGTGCCAACTCAGACCCCGGGACGGACGACGAGCAGTACTTC.

This sequence joins TRBV29-1 and TRBJ2-4; D unresolved. The better agreement between TRBJ2-5 and the DNA end casts doubt on the J call. Per germline, CDR1 SQVTM and CDR2 ANQGSEA. The CDR3 contains 13 residues. CDR3 sequence: CSVEMASQETQYF. In nucleotides, the CDR3 is TGCAGCGTTGAAATGGCCAGCCAAGAGACCCAGTACTTC.

This chain joins TRBV6-6 and TRBJ1-4, with D possibly matching TRBD1 (5 bases). The CDR3 runs to 14 residues. Germline values: CDR1 MNHNY, CDR2 SVGAGI (reference sequence). The V end lost 2 bases, the J end lost 5 bases, and 9 bases lay between the germline ends. CDR3 region: CASSYAGVNEKLFF. CDR3 nucleotides: TGTGCCAGCAGTTACGCGGGGGTGAATGAAAAACTGTTTTTT.

This clonotype came up many times. The chain has TRBV12-3 or TRBV12-4 and TRBJ2-3; 12 nucleotides match TRBD2. CDR3 length equals 14 residues. V lost 5 bases to trimming and J lost 5 bases; unmatched junction nucleotides: 2. CDR3 in amino acids: CASSQLAGGDTQYF. CDR3 coding DNA: TGTGCCAGCAGTCAACTAGCGGGGGGAGATACGCAGTATTTT.

This clonotype has ten or more counts. The chain joins TRBV20-1 to TRBJ2-4, with 11 bases identical to TRBD2. Germline V CDR1 and CDR2: DFQATT, SNEGSKA (reference sequence). The CDR3 sequence is 12 residues long. With 6 bases clipped from V and 9 bases from J, the junction kept 4 bases outside the gene matches. CDR3 DNA sequence: TGCAGTGCGCCCGGGACTAGCGGCATTCAGTACTTC. Encoded protein: CSAPGTSGIQYF.

Only a few counts were recorded for this clonotype. This rearrangement joins TRBV5-5 to TRBJ2-1; the D gene is possibly TRBD1 (7 bases). Per the germline V gene, CDR1 is SGHKS and CDR2 is YYEKEE (reference sequence). Trimming left V 2 bases short and J 2 bases short, with 14 bases between. There are 16 residues in the CDR3. The CDR3 here is CASSFQGGFPYNEQFF. In DNA form, the CDR3 reads TGTGCCAGCAGCTTTCAGGGGGGATTCCCCTACAATGAGCAGTTCTTC.

V and J are TRBV5-1 and TRBJ2-1, with a tentative D call TRBD1 (5 bases). Gene TRBJ2-7 matches the end of the DNA better, so the J call may be wrong. CDR1 and CDR2 from the germline V gene are SGHRS and YFSETQ. This CDR3 has 15 amino acids. The CDR3 loop reads CASSLAGIPYNEQYF. CDR3 bases: TGCGCCAGCAGCTTGGCAGGGATTCCCTACAATGAGCAGTACTTC.

The chain combines TRBV7-6 with TRBJ1-1, with 10 positions matching TRBD1. This CDR3 is 16 amino acids long. The J segment lost 3 bases and the V segment lost 6 bases, leaving 10 bases of the junction unmatched. Germline loops: CDR1 SGHVS, CDR2 FNYEAQ. CDR3: CASRPGQGMVYTEAFF. The CDR3 coding sequence is TGTGCCAGCAGGCCGGGACAGGGGATGGTGTACACTGAAGCTTTCTTT. Full variable domain (rest looked up from reference TRBV7-6 and TRBJ1-1): GAGVSQSPRYKVTKRGQDVALRCDPISGHVSLYWYRQALGQGPEFLTYFNYEAQQDKSGLPNDRFSAERPEGSISTLTIQRTEQRDSAMYRCASRPGQGMVYTEAFFGQGTRLTVV.

The CDR3 coding sequence is TGTGCCAGCAGCCAAGGGGGCGCGGGCAATCAGCCCCAGCATTTT. It is translated as CASSQGGAGNQPQHF. The chain combines TRBV6-5 with TRBJ1-5; 7 positions agree with TRBD1. Per germline, CDR1 MNHEY and CDR2 SVGAGI. The CDR3 covers 15 residues. The junction had 7 bases not matched to a gene; V was cut back by 6 bases and J by 2 bases.

The V gene is TRBV3-1, the J gene TRBJ1-2; D gene uncertain. Germline V CDR1 and CDR2: LGHDT, YNNKEL (reference sequence). V shed 3 bases and J shed 3 bases, with 29 bases lying between them. CDR3 length: 20 residues. This CDR3 is CASSQFLAVQDLAWDYGYTF. The CDR3 DNA reads TGTGCCAGCAGCCAGTTTTTGGCCGTCCAAGATCTCGCGTGGGACTATGGCTACACCTTC.

This rearrangement joins TRBV4-3 to TRBJ1-6; D not certain. Germline-derived CDR1 and CDR2 are LGHNA and YSLEER. Between the trimmed V and J ends, which lost 0 bases and 7 bases, there was a span of 10 bases. The CDR3 has 15 amino acids. In nucleotides, the CDR3 is TGCGCCAGCAGCCAAGATCGCCAGAAGAATTCACCCCTCCACTTT. It specifies CASSQDRQKNSPLHF.

The sample holds one count of this clonotype. The chain links TRBV9 to TRBJ1-1; D not certain. The germline V gene has CDR1 SGDLS and CDR2 YYNGEE. The CDR3 runs to 13 residues. Deletions cut 2 bases from V and 1 base from J, with 6 bases between. CDR3 loop: CASSVHPNTEAFF. CDR3 sequence (DNA): TGTGCCAGCAGCGTTCATCCGAACACTGAAGCTTTCTTT. Full variable domain (remainder filled in from reference TRBV9 and TRBJ1-1): DSGVTQTPKHLITATGQRVTLRCSPRSGDLSVYWYQQSLDQGLQFLIQYYNGEERAKGNILERFSAQQFPDLHSELNLSSLELGDSALYFCASSVHPNTEAFFGQGTRLTVV.

This clonotype was seen a few times. This chain joins TRBV7-6 and TRBJ2-5; TRBD2 is a possible D gene (5 bases). Trimming cost V 3 bases and J 4 bases, with 27 bases left between them. Per the germline V gene, CDR1 is SGHVS and CDR2 is FNYEAQ. The CDR3 has 19 residues. Here the CDR3 DNA reads TGTGCCAGCAGCTTGAGCGGTACCCGTCCCAAAAAAAGACGAGAGACCCAGTACTTC. Its translation: CASSLSGTRPKKRRETQYF.

Comment on this clonotype: Since a much larger clone is just one base distant, this may be a read error. The chain couples TRBV12-3 or TRBV12-4 to TRBJ1-4; D uncertain. CDR3 length: 12 residues. The CDR3 loop is CVSSFNGEKLFF. The CDR3 nucleotides read TGTGTCAGCAGTTTTAACGGGGAAAAACTGTTTTTT.

The V gene is TRBV7-6, the J gene TRBJ2-4; tentative D call: TRBD2 (6 bases). CDR3 length equals 14 residues. V was cut by 3 bases and J by 8 bases, with 14 bases left in between. CDR1 is SGHVS, CDR2 FNYEAQ, per germline. The CDR3 DNA reads TGTGCCAGCAGCTTGGGAACGGGGGAGGACATTCAGTACTTC. Translated, it gives CASSLGTGEDIQYF.

This clonotype has just a few counts. The chain couples TRBV12-3 or TRBV12-4 to TRBJ1-1; 9 nucleotides align to TRBD1. There are 16 residues in the CDR3. The ends lost 1 base at V and 8 bases at J; junction bases unmatched: 11. CDR3 loop: CASSLVLGQGTAEAFF. In DNA, the CDR3 is TGTGCCAGCAGTTTAGTCCTAGGACAGGGGACCGCGGAAGCTTTCTTT.

As for this clonotype: Since a much larger clone is just one base distant, this may be a read error. This chain joins TRBV15 and TRBJ2-4, with D hard to call. Trimming took 0 bases from V and 1 from J, leaving 19 bases between them. The germline gives CDR1 LNHNV, CDR2 YYDKDF (reference sequence). There are 19 residues in the CDR3. The CDR3 DNA is TGTGCCACCAGCAGAGATCTCCTAAAATGGGGATTCGCCAAAAACATTCAGTACTTC. It specifies CATSRDLLKWGFAKNIQYF.

This clonotype occurred a few times. The V and J genes are TRBV14 and TRBJ2-7; possibly TRBD2 for D (7 bases). V dropped 1 base and J dropped 3 bases, with 13 bases sitting between them. From germline, CDR1 is SGHDN and CDR2 FVKESK. This CDR3 is built from 15 residues. The CDR3: CASSQGRGAIYEQYF. In DNA, the CDR3 is TGTGCCAGCAGCCAAGGACGGGGGGCGATCTACGAGCAGTACTTC.

Comment on this clonotype: One base away lies a much larger clone, so this may be a sequencing read error. V usage is TRBV20-1 and J usage is TRBJ2-1, with D possibly called TRBD1 or TRBD2 (5 bases each). CDR3 size: 14 residues. Trimming removed 5 bases from V and 5 bases from J, with 16 bases in between. CDR1 is DFQATT and CDR2 is SNEGSKA in the germline V gene (reference sequence). The chain's CDR3 is CSARGDREHNEQFF. Written as DNA, the CDR3 is TGCAGTGCTCGGGGCGACAGAGAACACAATGAGCAGTTCTTC.

This clonotype was seen many times. The rearrangement links TRBV29-1 to TRBJ2-1; 7 bases align to TRBD2. CDR1 SQVTM and CDR2 ANQGSEA come from the germline V gene. The CDR3 is 15 amino acids. With 8 bases clipped from V and 0 bases from J, the junction kept 10 bases outside the gene matches. CDR3 in amino acids: CSSARDYPSYNEQFF. The CDR3 nucleotides read TGCAGCTCGGCACGGGACTACCCCTCCTACAATGAGCAGTTCTTC.

The chain is built from TRBV20-1 and TRBJ2-1; 11 nucleotides match TRBD2. With 7 bases clipped from V and 3 bases from J, the junction kept 5 bases outside the gene matches. Germline values: CDR1 DFQATT, CDR2 SNEGSKA (reference sequence). The CDR3 runs to 14 residues. CDR3 coding DNA: TGCAGTGTCGCAACTAGCGGGGGCTACAATGAGCAGTTCTTC. This sequence encodes CSVATSGGYNEQFF.

This clonotype was seen many times. V is TRBV12-3 or TRBV12-4 and J is TRBJ2-3; TRBD2 matches 8 bases. The CDR3 sequence is 15 residues long. Unmatched junction bases numbered 6, after V lost 7 bases and J lost 0 bases. Written as DNA, the CDR3 is TGTGCCAGCATAAGGACTAGCTCTAGCACAGATACGCAGTATTTT. Translating gives CASIRTSSSTDTQYF.

This chain connects TRBV12-3 or TRBV12-4 to TRBJ2-7; D perhaps matches TRBD1 (6 bases). Trimming removed 3 bases from V and 4 bases from J, with 13 bases in between. This CDR3 is 14 amino acids long. The CDR3 DNA follows: TGTGCCAGCAGTTTTTGGGACACCCTTTACGAGCAGTACTTC. Translating it yields CASSFWDTLYEQYF.

V usage is TRBV12-3 or TRBV12-4 and J usage is TRBJ2-3; 8 bases fit TRBD1. There are 15 residues in the CDR3. The ends lost 7 bases at V and 8 bases at J; junction bases unmatched: 14. CDR3 sequence: CASTPADRVLGTQYF. For the CDR3, the DNA is TGTGCCAGCACCCCGGCGGACAGGGTTTTGGGTACGCAGTATTTT.

The V and J genes are TRBV20-1 and TRBJ2-7; 10 bases line up with TRBD2. The V gene end was trimmed by 2 bases and the J gene end by 9 bases; junction bases not matched to a gene: 7. In germline, CDR1 is DFQATT, CDR2 SNEGSKA (reference sequence). The CDR3 has 13 residues. CDR3: CSARLAGAGGQYF. CDR3 nucleotides: TGCAGTGCTAGACTAGCGGGGGCCGGCGGGCAGTACTTC.